This TCR beta chain is from a study of cytomegalovirus exposure and HLA in healthy donors (dated by TCRdb to about 2017). In the study overall: A later analysis indicated that the 120 or so validation repertoires were generated on the platform also employed for the 650 to 850 repertoires of the first cohort. The study aimed to test whether cataloging public T cell receptors could reveal signatures of past pathogen exposure. Besides the first cohort of 500 to 700 subjects, a separate validation cohort made up of over 100 different subjects was used. To predict cytomegalovirus infection status, the study combined high-throughput TCR immunosequencing, statistical association of individual TCRs with disease status, and machine learning.

For this clone: It lacks a known antigen. Base qualities are not at hand, and no much larger clone is one base apart.

The donors were included in the validation cohort of 120 subjects, a group kept apart from the roughly 670-subject first cohort. Library generation was performed with the immunoSEQ multiplex PCR assay. Processing in the source paper ran as follows. A statistical classification framework was built to diagnose cytomegalovirus status from the catalog of TCR beta chain sequences. TCRdb mirrors the immuneACCESS table, restricted to in-frame sequences. Some clones are absent from its copies; in checked studies, under half trace to an unresolved V gene, and the reason for the others is unknown. That table is the source of V, J and clone size, and D and trimming were worked out from the DNA. The sample contains about 220,000 clones, 75% to 95% of them found a single time. The top ten clonotypes cover more than 1% of the sample. The germline V gene encodes CDR1 GTSNPN and CDR2 SVGIG (reference sequence). Trimming at the junction amounts to 4 bases on V and 2 bases on J, and the germline ends lie 11 bases apart. Including the terminal cysteine and phenylalanine, the CDR3 comprises 13 residues. Only the CDR3 portion is preserved as DNA: 39 bases, with reading frame beginning at the first base.

What the authors observed across the whole study: Across donors, most TCR sequences were observed very rarely, whereas some public TCRs were present in many individuals. Three of the identified cytomegalovirus-associated TCR beta chains were confirmed in vitro to be specific for cytomegalovirus antigens. The classifier was reported to diagnose cytomegalovirus status with high specificity and sensitivity in both the original cohort and the validation cohort. A later analysis lacked HLA typing for the validation cohort, so it scored co-occurrence in that cohort across all 110 or so repertoires. Subsequent analysis determined that TCRs grouped into clusters in the first cohort also showed a tendency toward co-occurrence across the 130 or so validation repertoires, and approximately 94% of cluster scores exceeded 0. According to the authors, the approach could potentially be generalized to other disease states and immunological phenotypes. A total of roughly 160 TCR beta chains were listed by the study as associated with cytomegalovirus.

This chain is built from TRBV30 and TRBJ1-1; the D gene is perhaps TRBD1, from 6 matching bases. Sample: PBMCs. This receptor was identified in a woman aged 18 to 35 in good health and CMV-seronegative. The CDR3 reads CAWTGQINTEAFF. The sequenced DNA: TGTGCCTGGACTGGACAGATTAACACTGAAGCTTTCTTT.